The 27 T cell receptor beta chains below come from one sample, sequenced in a study of blood T cell repertoires in COVID-19. The repertoire was sequenced with immunoSEQ multiplex PCR; TCRdb's copy has only in-frame clones and lacks some. The profile covers under 250,000 clones, with 70% to 90% appearing a single time and approximately 8% taken by the ten largest. The source material was peripheral blood. These receptors all stem from a woman aged 45-59 years with active or convalescent COVID-19.

A single count supports this clone. The V call is TRBV12-1, the J call TRBJ1-5. TRBV12-1 is listed as a pseudogene. This CDR3 has 11 amino acids. CDR3 in DNA: TGTGCCAGCAGCCGGGATAAGTTCGAACATTTT. Translated: CASSRDKFEHF.

The rearrangement uses TRBV5-1 and TRBJ1-2; 9 bases are a match to TRBD1. After removal of 3 bases from V and 4 bases from J, the junction contained 4 bases not matched to a gene. Germline-derived CDR1 and CDR2 are SGHRS and YFSETQ. This CDR3 is built from 14 residues. The chain's CDR3 is CASSSGQGVYGYTF. Here the CDR3 DNA reads TGCGCCAGCAGCTCGGGACAGGGCGTCTATGGCTACACCTTC.

This chain links TRBV27 with TRBJ2-3, with D perhaps matching TRBD2 (5 bases). Germline assignment: CDR1 MNHEY and CDR2 SMNVEV (reference sequence). Trimming removed 4 bases from V and 1 base from J, with 18 bases in between. CDR3 length equals 17 residues. This CDR3 is CASSSLGIAWGTDTQYF. CDR3 coding DNA: TGTGCCAGCAGTTCCCTTGGGATAGCGTGGGGCACAGATACGCAGTATTTT.

The J gene is TRBJ2-2, the V gene TRBV5-1; 7 nucleotides line up with TRBD2. The CDR3 loop spans 15 amino acids. V dropped 3 bases and J dropped 0; count of bases not matched to a gene: 2. The germline V gene encodes CDR1 SGHRS and CDR2 YFSETQ. CDR3 bases: TGCGCCAGCAGCTCCACTAGCGCGAACACCGGGGAGCTGTTTTTT. Protein: CASSSTSANTGELFF.

This clone was found once. The chain couples TRBV28 to TRBJ2-7; a weak D match, TRBD2 (5 bases). V was clipped by 8 bases and J by 4 bases, with 12 bases between them. Germline V CDR1 and CDR2: MDHEN, SYDVKM. CDR3 size: 12 residues. CDR3 nucleotide sequence: TGTGCCAGCTCGCCTAGCCCTTACGAGCAGTACGTC. This sequence encodes CASSPSPYEQYV.

The chain joins TRBV30 to TRBJ1-5, with D possibly matching TRBD1 (6 bases). CDR1 and CDR2 (germline): GTSNPN, SVGIG (reference sequence). This CDR3 region has 12 residues. V was pared by 3 bases and J by 4 bases, with 7 bases between. CDR3 amino acids: CAWRTGNQPQHF. CDR3 nucleotide sequence: TGTGCCTGGAGAACAGGGAATCAGCCCCAGCATTTT.

This chain joins TRBV18 and TRBJ1-2, with TRBD1 matching over 9 bases. Germline loops: CDR1 KGHSH, CDR2 LQKENI. V dropped 3 bases and J dropped 4; count of bases not matched to a gene: 9. CDR3 size: 16 residues. The CDR3 reads CASSPDHRGRGYGYTF. In DNA, the CDR3 is TGTGCCAGCTCACCTGACCACAGGGGGCGAGGCTATGGCTACACCTTC.

The chain links TRBV7-6 to TRBJ2-1, with 9 bases fitting TRBD2. Germline V gives CDR1 SGHVS, CDR2 FNYEAQ. This CDR3 comprises 17 residues. V lost 3 bases and J lost 6; bases outside the gene matches: 12. Here the CDR3 DNA reads TGTGCCAGCAGCTTGGGGTGGCGGGGGGGATCTGGCAATGAGCAGTTCTTC. Its protein is CASSLGWRGGSGNEQFF. Supplemented by reference TRBV7-6 and TRBJ2-1, the full variable domain reads GAGVSQSPRYKVTKRGQDVALRCDPISGHVSLYWYRQALGQGPEFLTYFNYEAQQDKSGLPNDRFSAERPEGSISTLTIQRTEQRDSAMYRCASSLGWRGGSGNEQFFGPGTRLTVL.

The J gene is TRBJ1-2, the V gene TRBV28; weak D call: TRBD1 (5 bases). Trimming left V 6 bases short and J 2 bases short, with 19 bases between. This CDR3 region has 16 residues. CDR1 is MDHEN, CDR2 SYDVKM, per germline. The CDR3, as DNA: TGTGCCAGCAGCCTTATGCTTCTACAGGCCAACTATGGCTACACCTTC. Translating it yields CASSLMLLQANYGYTF.

As DNA, the CDR3 is TGTGCCAGCAGCCCAGGGGAATCCGGCCCTGAGCAGTTCTTC. Protein: CASSPGESGPEQFF. The rearrangement joins TRBV5-6 to TRBJ2-1; possibly TRBD1 for D (6 bases). V was shortened by 4 bases and J by 9 bases, with 17 bases between the two germline ends. The CDR3 contains 14 residues. The germline V gene has CDR1 SGHDT and CDR2 YYEEEE. The full variable domain, rest sourced from reference TRBV5-6 and TRBJ2-1, is DAGVTQSPTHLIKTRGQQVTLRCSPKSGHDTVSWYQQALGQGPQFIFQYYEEEERQRGNFPDRFSGHQFPNYSSELNVNALLLGDSALYLCASSPGESGPEQFFGPGTRLTVL.

V is TRBV4-1 and J is TRBJ2-2, with 14 bases lining up with TRBD2. This CDR3 is 17 amino acids long. CDR1 MGHRA and CDR2 YSYEKL come from the germline V gene. Unmatched junction bases numbered 4, after V lost 3 bases and J lost 4 bases. CDR3 in amino acids: CASSHRLAGGSTGELFF. Written as DNA, the CDR3 is TGCGCCAGCAGCCACCGACTAGCGGGAGGGTCCACCGGGGAGCTGTTTTTT.

This chain uses TRBV5-1 with TRBJ1-2; TRBD1 might be the D (5 bases). The V gene's germline CDR1 is SGHRS and CDR2 YFSETQ. V was shortened by 4 bases and J by 0 bases, with 16 bases between the two germline ends. The CDR3 loop spans 16 amino acids. The CDR3 sequence: CASSGGATSTNYGYTF. For the CDR3, the DNA is TGCGCCAGCAGCGGTGGGGCCACATCGACTAACTATGGCTACACCTTC.

The V gene is TRBV5-1, the J gene TRBJ1-3; D gene unclear. This CDR3 has 11 residues. Per germline, CDR1 SGHRS and CDR2 YFSETQ. Trimming removed 5 bases at V and 4 bases at J, with 4 bases between. CDR3 in DNA: TGCGCCAGCAGACAGGGAAACACCATATATTTT. This codes for CASRQGNTIYF.

This clone was observed a few times. The V call is TRBV30, the J call TRBJ2-7, with TRBD1 matching over 10 bases. CDR3 length: 15 amino acids. The germline V gene encodes CDR1 GTSNPN and CDR2 SVGIG (reference sequence). Losses at the gene ends were 3 bases for V and 3 bases for J; bases not matched to a gene: 8. DNA of the CDR3: TGTGCCTGGAGCTACCGGGACAGGGGCCTCTACGAGCAGTACTTC. This translates into CAWSYRDRGLYEQYF.

This rearrangement joins TRBV7-2 to TRBJ2-3, with a possible D match to TRBD2 (7 bases). Germline V gene data show CDR1 as SGHTA and CDR2 as FQGNSA. V was cut by 1 base and J by 2 bases, with 10 bases left in between. The CDR3 is 15 residues long. The CDR3 nucleotides read TGTGCCAGCAGCTTAGGCGGGGGCTTCACAGATACGCAGTATTTT. It translates to CASSLGGGFTDTQYF.

The chain joins TRBV5-6 to TRBJ1-5, with 9 bases identical to TRBD1. Germline V gene lookup returns CDR1 SGHDT and CDR2 YYEEEE. The V gene end was trimmed by 10 bases and the J gene end by 5 bases; junction bases not matched to a gene: 10. The CDR3 totals 14 residues. CDR3 loop: CAVEPRDRDQPQHF. CDR3 coding DNA: TGTGCCGTCGAACCCCGGGACAGGGATCAGCCCCAGCATTTT.

The J gene is TRBJ1-6, the V gene TRBV5-5; a possible D gene is TRBD1 (5 bases). V was shortened by 2 bases and J by 1 base, with 16 bases between the two germline ends. This CDR3 comprises 18 residues. CDR1 is SGHKS, CDR2 YYEKEE, per germline (reference sequence). The chain's CDR3 is CASSLGTGGFSYNSPLHF. The CDR3 DNA sequence: TGTGCCAGCAGCTTAGGGACTGGGGGATTTTCCTATAATTCACCCCTCCACTTT.

The rearrangement links TRBV19 to TRBJ2-1, with 9 bases matching TRBD2. The CDR3 runs 13 residues. Germline-derived CDR1 and CDR2 are LNHDA and SQIVND (reference sequence). J gave up 7 bases and V 6 bases, and 4 bases lay outside the gene matches. The CDR3 DNA reads TGTGCCAGTAGAAATAGCGGGAGTAATGAGCAGTTCTTC. This gives the protein CASRNSGSNEQFF. Looking up the rest from reference TRBV19 and TRBJ2-1 gives the full variable domain: DGGITQSPKYLFRKEGQNVTLSCEQNLNHDAMYWYRQDPGQGLRLIYYSQIVNDFQKGDIAEGYSVSREKKESFPLTVTSAQKNPTAFYLCASRNSGSNEQFFGPGTRLTVL.

The chain's CDR3 is CASSPQGNSGNTIYF. The CDR3, as DNA: TGTGCCAGCAGCCCCCAGGGCAACTCTGGAAACACCATATATTTT. The chain employs TRBV7-3 and TRBJ1-3; a possible D gene is TRBD1 (5 bases). Germline V CDR1 and CDR2: SGHTA, FQGTGA. CDR3 length equals 15 residues. The V and J ends lost 5 bases and 0 bases respectively, with 11 bases between them.

The gene calls are TRBV6-2 or TRBV6-3 and TRBJ2-3; TRBD2 might be the D (6 bases). In germline, CDR1 is MNHEY, CDR2 SVGEGT. V lost 6 bases and J 4 bases, leaving 17 bases between the germline ends. This CDR3 spans 15 amino acids. CDR3 residues: CASSPDSPGADTQYF. The CDR3 region has the DNA TGTGCCAGCAGCCCGGACTCCCCGGGGGCAGATACGCAGTATTTT.

A single count supports this clone. The V call is TRBV11-2, the J call TRBJ2-5; no clear D gene. V dropped 1 base and J dropped 5 bases, with 11 bases sitting between them. The CDR3 length is 14 residues. CDR1 is SGHAT, CDR2 FQNNGV, per germline. CDR3 loop: CASSLGGPAETQYF. In nucleotides, the CDR3 is TGTGCCAGCAGCTTAGGTGGGCCCGCGGAGACCCAGTACTTC. Using reference TRBV11-2 and TRBJ2-5 for the parts outside the CDR3, the full variable domain is EAGVAQSPRYKIIEKRQSVAFWCNPISGHATLYWYQQILGQGPKLLIQFQNNGVVDDSQLPKDRFSAERLKGVDSTLKIQPAKLEDSAVYLCASSLGGPAETQYFGPGTRLLVL.

The chain has TRBV9 and TRBJ1-1; TRBD1 aligns across 11 bases. The CDR3 spans 13 residues. The ends lost 5 bases at V and 5 bases at J; junction bases unmatched: 2. Germline V lookup: CDR1 SGDLS, CDR2 YYNGEE. CDR3 nucleotides: TGTGCCAGCAGTGGGACAGGGGGGACTGAAGCTTTCTTT. Translated, it gives CASSGTGGTEAFF.

In nucleotides, the CDR3 is TGCGCCAGCAGCTATGGACAGGGAGGCGAGACCCAGTACTTC. This codes for CASSYGQGGETQYF. The V and J genes are TRBV5-1 and TRBJ2-5, with TRBD1 matching 8 bases. This CDR3 contains 14 residues. Losses at the gene ends were 3 bases for V and 5 bases for J; bases not matched to a gene: 6. Germline CDR1 and CDR2: SGHRS and YFSETQ.

This rearrangement joins TRBV5-6 to TRBJ2-5, with TRBD2 matching 9 bases. The CDR3 totals 16 residues. V dropped 0 bases and J dropped 0; count of bases not matched to a gene: 3. CDR1 is SGHDT, CDR2 YYEEEE, per germline. The DNA for the CDR3 is TGTGCCAGCAGCTTGGAGGTAGCGGGGGACCAAGAGACCCAGTACTTC. It specifies CASSLEVAGDQETQYF.

This clone was detected only a few times. This chain uses TRBV5-1 with TRBJ1-5, with D maybe TRBD1 (6 bases). V gave up 9 bases and J gave up 5 bases, with 15 bases separating them. Germline values: CDR1 SGHRS, CDR2 YFSETQ. CDR3 size: 13 residues. The CDR3 coding sequence is TGCGCCACCCCAGGGGCCCTCCATCAGCCCCAGCATTTT. Protein: CATPGALHQPQHF.

The chain is built from TRBV5-6 and TRBJ2-7; TRBD1 aligns across 7 bases. The CDR3 is 19 residues long. CDR1 and CDR2 from the germline V gene are SGHDT and YYEEEE. After removal of 2 bases from V and 0 bases from J, the junction contained 17 bases not matched to a gene. In nucleotides, the CDR3 is TGTGCCAGCAGCTTAGGGAAGAGACAGGGTGGGGTGAGCTCCTACGAGCAGTACTTC. This translates into CASSLGKRQGGVSSYEQYF.

The chain joins TRBV11-3 to TRBJ2-1; D gene uncertain. This CDR3 spans 15 amino acids. Germline V lookup: CDR1 SGHNT, CDR2 YENEEA. V lost 3 bases to trimming and J lost 4 bases, with 13 bases between them. The CDR3 region has the DNA TGTGCCAGCAGCTTCGCGCCTAACCCGTACAATGAGCAGTTCTTC. It encodes CASSFAPNPYNEQFF. Drawing the rest from reference TRBV11-3 and TRBJ2-1, the complete variable domain is EAGVVQSPRYKIIEKKQPVAFWCNPISGHNTLYWYLQNLGQGPELLIRYENEEAVDDSQLPKDRFSAERLKGVDSTLKIQPAELGDSAVYLCASSFAPNPYNEQFFGPGTRLTVL.